Sequencing of this TCR beta chain was carried out in a study of shared clonotypes between healthy human individuals. Some clones are missing from TCRdb's copy, which holds only in-frame ones; the method was immunoSEQ multiplex PCR. The sample gives about 1 million clones, about 75% of which show up once; roughly 1.4% is in the top ten. The CDR3 has 14 amino acids. Germline CDR1 reads SGHVS; CDR2 reads FQNEAQ. The V end lost 5 bases, the J end lost 4 bases, and 14 bases lay between the germline ends. Study findings and constraints: Across subsets, estimated richness was generally greater for naive than for memory populations.

Notes on this clone: Antigen: not known.

Sequencing input: memory CD4+ T cells sorted from blood. The sample's subset: CD45RA-negative fraction. The sequence came from a man between 18 and 29 years old in good health. This chain connects TRBV7-8 to TRBJ2-5, with a weak D call TRBD2 (7 bases). CDR3 DNA sequence: TGTGCCAGCAGCATCAAGGGGGGGAGAGAGACCCAGTACTTC. Amino acids: CASSIKGGRETQYF.